The 17 T cell receptor beta chains given below trace back to one sample, sequenced in a study of blood T cell repertoires in COVID-19. Sequenced by immunoSEQ multiplex PCR; TCRdb stores in-frame clones only, minus some. The table lists 120,000 to 150,000 clones, roughly 81% of them singletons. The material sequenced was peripheral blood. These receptors were obtained from a human donor with acute or convalescent COVID-19. The donor label of this sample is uncertain.

The chain couples TRBV5-4 to TRBJ2-7; 8 nucleotides match TRBD1. The CDR3 sequence is 14 residues long. V shed 3 bases and J 0 bases; nucleotides not matched to a gene: 2. Germline V gene data show CDR1 as SGHNT and CDR2 as YYREEE (reference sequence). CDR3 DNA: TGTGCCAGCAGCTCCGGGACAGGCTCCTACGAGCAGTACGTC. This sequence encodes CASSSGTGSYEQYV.

The chain uses TRBV2 and TRBJ1-1; D is possibly TRBD1 (5 bases). The ends were cut back, 6 bases at V and 2 bases at J, with 10 bases in the middle. CDR3 size: 13 residues. Germline V CDR1 and CDR2: SNHLY, FYNNEI. The CDR3 sequence: CASSLQGNTEAFF. In DNA form, the CDR3 reads TGTGCCAGCAGCCTTCAGGGTAACACTGAAGCTTTCTTT. The whole variable domain, filled in from reference TRBV2 and TRBJ1-1, reads EPEVTQTPSHQVTQMGQEVILRCVPISNHLYFYWYRQILGQKVEFLVSFYNNEISEKSEIFDDQFSVERPDGSNFTLKIRSTKLEDSAMYFCASSLQGNTEAFFGQGTRLTVV.

The chain recombines TRBV9 with TRBJ2-3; the match to TRBD1 covers 9 bases. The CDR3 length is 16 residues. V lost 4 bases to trimming and J lost 3 bases; unmatched junction nucleotides: 9. Germline CDR1 reads SGDLS; CDR2 reads YYNGEE. In DNA form, the CDR3 reads TGTGCCAGCAGCTCTTCCCCTGGACAGGGGACAGATACGCAGTATTTT. Translation gives CASSSSPGQGTDTQYF.

This chain uses TRBV6-5 with TRBJ1-2; weak D call: TRBD1 (5 bases). Germline V CDR1 and CDR2: MNHEY, SVGAGI. The CDR3 consists of 15 residues. V was shortened by 6 bases and J by 6 bases, with 20 bases between the two germline ends. The DNA of the CDR3 is TGTGCCAGCAGCCGCGGGACGCCTACCATGAATGGCTACACCTTC. It encodes CASSRGTPTMNGYTF.

The J gene is TRBJ1-2, the V gene TRBV5-6; D may be TRBD1 (6 bases). The CDR3 extends over 15 amino acids. V lost 3 bases, J lost 7 bases, and 19 bases lay in between. The germline gives CDR1 SGHDT, CDR2 YYEEEE. The CDR3 DNA reads TGTGCCAGCAGCTATGGCGGGGGCGGTCTTCCTGGCTACACCTTC. Translation: CASSYGGGGLPGYTF. The full variable domain, with the rest looked up from reference TRBV5-6 and TRBJ1-2, is DAGVTQSPTHLIKTRGQQVTLRCSPKSGHDTVSWYQQALGQGPQFIFQYYEEEERQRGNFPDRFSGHQFPNYSSELNVNALLLGDSALYLCASSYGGGGLPGYTFGSGTRLTVV.

This rearrangement joins TRBV19 to TRBJ1-1, with 8 bases identical to TRBD1. The CDR3 totals 14 residues. V gave up 5 bases and J gave up 4 bases; unmatched junction bases: 6. The V gene's germline CDR1 is LNHDA and CDR2 SQIVND (reference sequence). DNA for the CDR3: TGTGCCAGTAGTCGAGCAGGGGGCTTCACTGAAGCTTTCTTT. Protein product: CASSRAGGFTEAFF.

This chain connects TRBV11-3 to TRBJ2-7, with D perhaps TRBD1 (6 bases). The CDR3 has 13 amino acids. Trimming took off 4 bases at V and 3 bases at J, with 10 bases between the two ends. CDR1 and CDR2 from the germline V gene are SGHNT and YENEEA. The CDR3 sequence: CASSSGQGYEQYF. The CDR3 DNA sequence: TGTGCCAGCAGCTCGGGACAAGGCTACGAGCAGTACTTC.

This chain connects TRBV6-1 to TRBJ2-7; tentative D call: TRBD2 (5 bases). This CDR3 has 17 amino acids. The ends were cut back, 2 bases at V and 0 bases at J, with 17 bases in the middle. Germline V lookup: CDR1 MNHNS, CDR2 SASEGT. The CDR3 DNA follows: TGTGCCAGCAGTGAAAACGGACTGCAGCGGATCTCCTACGAGCAGTACTTC. Amino acid sequence: CASSENGLQRISYEQYF.

The J gene is TRBJ1-5, the V gene TRBV6-6; D is uncertain. Germline CDR1 is MNHNY and CDR2 is SVGAGI (reference sequence). The V end was cut by 5 bases, the J end by 0 bases, with 11 bases between. The CDR3 contains 15 residues. Written as DNA, the CDR3 is TGTGCCAGCAGTCCCCCGGGAACTAGCAATCAGCCCCAGCATTTT. It specifies CASSPPGTSNQPQHF.

This clone was counted a few times. The genes are TRBV7-9 and TRBJ2-7; TRBD2 matches at 7 bases. Germline CDR1 reads SEHNR; CDR2 reads FQNEAQ (reference sequence). The CDR3 is 12 amino acids. V was pared by 5 bases and J by 4 bases, with 2 bases of the junction left unmatched. CDR3 bases: TGTGCCAGCAGCCCGCGGGGGTACGAGCAGTACGTC. Its translation is CASSPRGYEQYV.

This chain joins TRBV5-6 and TRBJ2-7; maybe TRBD2 (5 bases). V lost 7 bases and J 7 bases, leaving 18 bases between the germline ends. CDR3 size: 13 residues. Per the germline V gene, CDR1 is SGHDT and CDR2 is YYEEEE. Here the CDR3 DNA reads TGTGCCAGCTACGGTGATCAATGGAGGGAGCAGTACTTC. Translating gives CASYGDQWREQYF.

The rearrangement uses TRBV7-2 and TRBJ1-2, with TRBD1 as a possible D gene (5 bases). The V gene lost 1 base and the J gene lost 5 bases, with 8 bases spanning the gap. The CDR3 length is 13 residues. CDR1 SGHTA and CDR2 FQGNSA come from the germline V gene. This CDR3 reads CASSLVQGYGYTF. The CDR3, as DNA: TGTGCCAGCAGCTTAGTTCAGGGATATGGCTACACCTTC.

V gene TRBV7-9 combines with J gene TRBJ2-5; the match to TRBD2 covers 8 bases. Trimming removed 5 bases from V and 2 bases from J; junction bases left unmatched: 10. Per the germline V gene, CDR1 is SEHNR and CDR2 is FQNEAQ (reference sequence). The CDR3 contains 16 residues. In DNA, the CDR3 is TGTGCCAGCAGCCGACCCGGGGCGGGGGGACAAGAGACCCAGTACTTC. Protein: CASSRPGAGGQETQYF.

This clone has at least ten counts. The V and J genes are TRBV11-3 and TRBJ1-1, with unresolved D. CDR1 is SGHNT, CDR2 YENEEA, per germline. V lost 2 bases to trimming and J lost 1 base, with 2 bases between them. The CDR3 is 12 residues long. The CDR3 spells CASSLRNTEAFF. CDR3 nucleotides: TGTGCCAGCAGCTTACGGAACACTGAAGCTTTCTTT.

The chain carries TRBV28 and TRBJ1-3, with 8 bases aligning to TRBD1. Per germline, CDR1 MDHEN and CDR2 SYDVKM. Unmatched junction bases numbered 9, after V lost 6 bases and J lost 2 bases. The CDR3 runs 16 residues. CDR3 amino acids: CASRPSQGAAGNTIYF. DNA for the CDR3: TGTGCCAGCAGACCTTCCCAGGGGGCCGCTGGAAACACCATATATTTT.

This sequence joins TRBV19 and TRBJ2-5; 9 bases are shared with TRBD1. Germline trimming cut 5 bases from V and 4 bases from J; bases unmatched to any gene: 5. This CDR3 has 14 amino acids. Germline V gene sequence: CDR1 LNHDA, CDR2 SQIVND (reference sequence). The CDR3 region has the DNA TGTGCCAGTAGTGAAACAGGGGGCTCAGAGACCCAGTACTTC. Protein sequence: CASSETGGSETQYF.

The V gene is TRBV19, the J gene TRBJ2-3; possible D gene TRBD2, 6 bases. V was trimmed by 3 bases and J by 2 bases, leaving 12 bases between them. CDR3 size: 15 residues. Germline CDR1 is LNHDA and CDR2 is SQIVND (reference sequence). The CDR3 is CASSIRAGITDTQYF. CDR3 bases: TGTGCCAGTAGTATCCGGGCGGGGATCACAGATACGCAGTATTTT.